This T cell receptor beta chain stems from a study of molecular identifiers for immune sequencing clone quantification. Study-wide points: Over 97% of effector molecules, yet under 1% of naive-cell molecules, were held by clones above 20 RNA copies.

Germline V gene lookup returns CDR1 MGHDK and CDR2 SYGVNS. This CDR3 region has 15 residues. The V end lost 1 base, the J end lost 0 bases, and 4 bases lay between the germline ends. This clonotype was seen ten or more times. Antigen: not known. TCR libraries were built in bulk with a published protocol and specific TCR primers. TCRdb itself ran the PCR reads through MiXCR, one entry per CDR3 protein. The sample has 460,000 or so distinct CDR3 sequences, about a quarter seen once. The clonotype was recovered from a human donor in good health. Some libraries in this study had Jurkat cell RNA spiked in. Sample: naive CD8+ T cells from blood, with Jurkat cell RNA spiked in. As for subset: FACS-sorted CD8+CD4-CCR7+CD45RA+ naive T cells. V gene TRBV25-1 combines with J gene TRBJ2-6; D is undetermined. CDR3 in amino acids: CASSEWGSGANVLTF. The CDR3 DNA reads TGTGCCAGCAGTGAATGGGGCTCTGGGGCCAACGTCCTGACTTTC.